This passage covers 23 T cell receptor beta chains from one sample sequenced in a study of cytotoxic CD8 clonotypes in ibrutinib-treated CLL. Assay: immunoSEQ multiplex PCR; the TCRdb copy retains only in-frame clones and omits some. In the table there are about 200,000 clones, about 75% of which are singletons. Sequencing used PBMCs, obtained after 12 months of ibrutinib treatment. All receptors come from a human donor with chronic lymphocytic leukemia.

The chain links TRBV6-1 to TRBJ1-2; 8 bases agree with TRBD1. The J segment lost 1 base and the V segment lost 4 bases, leaving 5 bases of the junction unmatched. Germline values: CDR1 MNHNS, CDR2 SASEGT. The CDR3 runs to 15 residues. CDR3 sequence reads: CASSGQGRNNYGYTF. The CDR3 nucleotides are TGTGCCAGCAGTGGACAGGGGAGAAATAACTATGGCTACACCTTC.

J is TRBJ1-5 and V is TRBV2; D is ambiguous. Trimming took 1 base from V and 3 from J, leaving 10 bases between them. This CDR3 spans 15 amino acids. Germline assignment: CDR1 SNHLY and CDR2 FYNNEI. The CDR3 reads CASSEDWVDNQPQHF. The CDR3 region has the DNA TGTGCCAGCAGTGAAGATTGGGTCGACAATCAGCCCCAGCATTTT.

The chain is built from TRBV28 and TRBJ2-5, with TRBD1 matching 10 bases. Germline V CDR1 and CDR2: MDHEN, SYDVKM. V shed 6 bases, J shed 4 bases, and the junction held 11 bases outside the gene matches. The CDR3 totals 16 residues. In DNA form, the CDR3 reads TGTGCCAGCAGGACAACGGGACAGGGGTATTTAGAGACCCAGTACTTC. Translating it yields CASRTTGQGYLETQYF.

V gene TRBV30 combines with J gene TRBJ2-1; D is perhaps TRBD1 or TRBD2 (5 bases each). The CDR3 totals 15 residues. V was clipped by 4 bases and J by 0 bases, with 13 bases between them. Germline V gene sequence: CDR1 GTSNPN, CDR2 SVGIG (reference sequence). The CDR3 DNA reads TGTGCCTGGATTATGGGGGAGAGCTCCTACAATGAGCAGTTCTTC. It translates to CAWIMGESSYNEQFF.

This clone was seen once. This chain uses TRBV19 with TRBJ1-1, with D possibly TRBD1 on 6 matching bases. The length of the CDR3 is 15 residues. V gave up 4 bases and J gave up 1 base, with 13 bases separating them. The germline V gene has CDR1 LNHDA and CDR2 SQIVND (reference sequence). The DNA for the CDR3 is TGTGCCAGTAGTACCCAAATACAGGGGAACACTGAAGCTTTCTTT. Protein: CASSTQIQGNTEAFF.

V gene TRBV5-1 combines with J gene TRBJ1-4, with D perhaps TRBD1 (6 bases). The CDR3 runs to 17 residues. The V end lost 3 bases, the J end lost 8 bases, and 23 bases lay between the germline ends. Germline V gene lookup returns CDR1 SGHRS and CDR2 YFSETQ. CDR3 sequence (DNA): TGCGCCAGCAGCTCGCAATTAACAGGGATGGGGTACGAAAAACTGTTTTTT. This encodes CASSSQLTGMGYEKLFF.

V and J are TRBV15 and TRBJ1-2; the match to TRBD1 covers 7 bases. V lost 5 bases, J lost 4 bases, and 4 bases stayed unmatched. Per the germline V gene, CDR1 is LNHNV and CDR2 is YYDKDF (reference sequence). This CDR3 comprises 13 residues. The DNA of the CDR3 is TGTGCCACCAGCCGACAGGGCGGCTATGGCTACACCTTC. It specifies CATSRQGGYGYTF.

DNA of the CDR3: TGCGCCAGCAGCCAAGACCTCCGCGGCGGGAACTCCTACAATGAGCAGTTCTTC. Protein product: CASSQDLRGGNSYNEQFF. The rearrangement links TRBV4-3 to TRBJ2-1; perhaps TRBD2 as D (6 bases). CDR1 LGHNA and CDR2 YSLEER come from the germline V gene. This CDR3 spans 18 amino acids. Trimming cost V 0 bases and J 0 bases, with 15 bases left between them.

This sequence joins TRBV27 and TRBJ2-2; TRBD1 aligns across 7 bases. Per the germline V gene, CDR1 is MNHEY and CDR2 is SMNVEV (reference sequence). The CDR3 totals 16 residues. Trimming took 7 bases from V and 5 from J; bases not matched to a gene: 13. CDR3 sequence: CASMGAQGRGTGELFF. The CDR3 DNA is TGTGCCAGCATGGGGGCACAGGGGCGCGGGACCGGGGAGCTGTTTTTT.

The chain links TRBV10-1 to TRBJ1-2; maybe TRBD1 (5 bases). This CDR3 is 15 amino acids long. Germline loops: CDR1 WNHNN, CDR2 SYGVQD (reference sequence). The V gene lost 4 bases and the J gene lost 6 bases, with 18 bases spanning the gap. The CDR3 bases are TGCGCCAGCAGTGGGCCTCGTGCAGGGATGCATGGCTACACCTTC. Its protein product is CASSGPRAGMHGYTF.

Worth noting for this clone: The same CDR3 arises from other DNA sequences in this sample as well. The chain has TRBV2 and TRBJ2-7, with a possible D match to TRBD1 (6 bases). Deletions cut 5 bases from V and 3 bases from J, with 8 bases between. This CDR3 region has 12 residues. Germline CDR1 is SNHLY and CDR2 is FYNNEI. CDR3 sequence (DNA): TGTGCCAGCAGTAAGGACAGCTACGAGCAGTACTTC. It encodes CASSKDSYEQYF.

V is TRBV7-2 and J is TRBJ2-3; TRBD2 agrees at 15 bases. CDR1 is SGHTA and CDR2 is FQGNSA in the germline V gene. This CDR3 spans 19 amino acids. With V trimmed by 4 bases and J by 3 bases, 11 bases remained unmatched. DNA of the CDR3: TGTGCCAGCAGCTGGACTGGGACTAGCGGGAGGAGGAGGACAGATACGCAGTATTTT. Translated: CASSWTGTSGRRRTDTQYF.

This clone has more than one count but fewer than ten. The chain carries TRBV4-2 and TRBJ1-2; 8 nucleotides agree with TRBD1. The germline V gene encodes CDR1 LGHNA and CDR2 YNFKEQ. This CDR3 region has 13 residues. The ends lost 6 bases at V and 3 bases at J; junction bases unmatched: 3. CDR3 amino acids: CASRTGDHYGYTF. The DNA for the CDR3 is TGTGCCAGCAGGACAGGGGACCACTATGGCTACACCTTC.

This clone has just a few counts. The rearrangement uses TRBV5-1 and TRBJ1-1, with a tentative D call TRBD1 (6 bases). In germline, CDR1 is SGHRS, CDR2 YFSETQ. The CDR3 runs to 17 residues. The V and J ends lost 4 bases and 4 bases respectively, with 23 bases between them. The CDR3 DNA reads as TGCGCCAGCAGCCCCCATAGGCAGGGGAGTTATAGCACTGAAGCTTTCTTT. Translated, it gives CASSPHRQGSYSTEAFF.

The chain links TRBV5-1 to TRBJ1-6, with a tentative D call TRBD1 (6 bases). With 4 bases removed from V and 2 bases from J, the gap between germline ends came to 16 bases. The CDR3 length is 17 residues. Germline assignment: CDR1 SGHRS and CDR2 YFSETQ. The CDR3 spells CASSPSQGNPYNSPLHF. The CDR3 DNA is TGCGCCAGCAGCCCCAGCCAGGGGAATCCCTATAATTCACCCCTCCACTTT.

The chain employs TRBV29-1 and TRBJ2-1; 8 positions agree with TRBD2. This CDR3 has 14 residues. V shed 0 bases, J shed 8 bases, and the junction held 6 bases outside the gene matches. Germline values: CDR1 SQVTM, CDR2 ANQGSEA. The CDR3 DNA reads as TGCAGCGTTGAAGAAAGCGGGGGATGGGATGAGCAGTTCTTC. Translation: CSVEESGGWDEQFF.

This clone was counted only a few times. Other nucleotide sequences in the sample specify the same CDR3. J is TRBJ1-5 and V is TRBV9; D is undetermined. Germline V gene data show CDR1 as SGDLS and CDR2 as YYNGEE. The length of the CDR3 is 14 residues. The V gene lost 1 base and the J gene lost 0 bases, with 5 bases spanning the gap. CDR3 loop: CASSVWDSNQPQHF. Here the CDR3 DNA reads TGTGCCAGCAGCGTATGGGATAGCAATCAGCCCCAGCATTTT. The full variable domain, completed using reference TRBV9 and TRBJ1-5, is DSGVTQTPKHLITATGQRVTLRCSPRSGDLSVYWYQQSLDQGLQFLIQYYNGEERAKGNILERFSAQQFPDLHSELNLSSLELGDSALYFCASSVWDSNQPQHFGDGTRLSIL.

This chain connects TRBV10-3 to TRBJ1-5; D remains ambiguous. Trimming shortened V by 4 bases and J by 5 bases, and 9 bases separated the two germline ends. In germline, CDR1 is ENHRY, CDR2 SYGVKD. The CDR3 extends over 13 amino acids. For the CDR3, the DNA is TGTGCCATCAGTGTGGACGGGTATCAGCCCCAGCATTTT. It encodes CAISVDGYQPQHF.

The chain is built from TRBV15 and TRBJ2-5, with unresolved D. The ends were cut back, 1 base at V and 8 bases at J, with 11 bases in the middle. This CDR3 is built from 13 residues. The germline gives CDR1 LNHNV, CDR2 YYDKDF (reference sequence). CDR3 in DNA: TGTGCCACCAGCAGAGGAGAGTCCGATACCCAGTACTTC. Translating gives CATSRGESDTQYF.

The rearrangement links TRBV5-8 to TRBJ2-3; D not resolved. Germline V CDR1 and CDR2: SGHTS, YDEGEE. V gave up 3 bases and J gave up 4 bases, with 9 bases separating them. This CDR3 region has 13 residues. The CDR3: CASSSFSADTQYF. DNA of the CDR3: TGTGCCAGCAGCTCCTTTAGTGCAGATACGCAGTATTTT.

The chain joins TRBV5-1 to TRBJ1-3; D is possibly TRBD1 (6 bases). Germline CDR1 reads SGHRS; CDR2 reads YFSETQ. V lost 6 bases and J lost 4, with 17 bases in between. CDR3 length: 15 residues. CDR3 nucleotides: TGCGCCAGCACCACGGCGGGGGCTGGGGGAAACACCATATATTTT. It yields the protein CASTTAGAGGNTIYF.

The chain recombines TRBV9 with TRBJ2-7; perhaps TRBD1 as D (6 bases). V was cut by 1 base and J by 4 bases, with 12 bases left in between. The germline CDR1 and CDR2 sequences are SGDLS and YYNGEE. This CDR3 is built from 14 residues. CDR3 residues: CASSVSTGDYEQYF. In DNA, the CDR3 is TGTGCCAGCAGCGTATCGACAGGAGATTACGAGCAGTACTTC.

The CDR3 coding sequence is TGCAGTGCTAGCTCTTCAAGAGGCTACACCTTC. Translating it yields CSASSSRGYTF. The chain combines TRBV20-1 with TRBJ1-2, with D unresolved. The CDR3 sequence is 11 residues long. CDR1 is DFQATT and CDR2 is SNEGSKA in the germline V gene (reference sequence). The V gene lost 3 bases and the J gene lost 8 bases, with 10 bases spanning the gap.